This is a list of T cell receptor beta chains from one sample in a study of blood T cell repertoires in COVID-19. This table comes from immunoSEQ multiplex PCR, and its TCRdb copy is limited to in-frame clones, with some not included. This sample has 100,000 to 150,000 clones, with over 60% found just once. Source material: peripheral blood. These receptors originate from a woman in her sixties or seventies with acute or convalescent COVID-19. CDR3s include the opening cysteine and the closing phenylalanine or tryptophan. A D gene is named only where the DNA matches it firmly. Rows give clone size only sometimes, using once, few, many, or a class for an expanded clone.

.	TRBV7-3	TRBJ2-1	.	TGTGCCAGCAGCTTAATCCGAGATGAGCAGTTCTTC	CASSLIRDEQFF
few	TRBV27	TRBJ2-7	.	TGTGCCAGCAGTAGGAGGGCCGGGGACCGCGGCGAGCAGTACTTC	CASSRRAGDRGEQYF
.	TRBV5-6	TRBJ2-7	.	TGTGCCAGCAGCTTGAGTTACAGGGATGAGCAGTACTTC	CASSLSYRDEQYF
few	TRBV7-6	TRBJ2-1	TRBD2	TGTGCCAGCGCCCTAGGGAGCGGGGGGGCGGGAAATGAGCAGTTCTTC	CASALGSGGAGNEQFF
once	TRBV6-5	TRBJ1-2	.	TGTGCCAGCGCTGACAGTAACTATGGCTACACCTTC	CASADSNYGYTF
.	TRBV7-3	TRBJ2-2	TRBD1	TGTGCCAGCAGCTTAAGTCCCCCAGGGGGCGCGAACACCGGGGAGCTGTTTTTT	CASSLSPPGGANTGELFF
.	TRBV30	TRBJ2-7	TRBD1	TGTGCCTGGAGTGTACCGGTGACAGGGGGCGGTGAGCAGTACTTC	CAWSVPVTGGGEQYF
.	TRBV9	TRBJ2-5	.	TGTGCCAGCAGCAGAGACAGAAACCAAGAGACCCAGTACTTC	CASSRDRNQETQYF
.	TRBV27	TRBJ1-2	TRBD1	TGTGCCAGCCGACCAGGGGGCAGGGCCTATGGCTACACCTTC	CASRPGGRAYGYTF
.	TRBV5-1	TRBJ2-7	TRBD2	TGCGCCAGCGGTCCCCCAGGCGGGAGATCGGACGAGCAGTACTTC	CASGPPGGRSDEQYF
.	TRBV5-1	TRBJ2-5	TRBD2	TGCGCCAGCAGCTCGATAGCGGGAAAGAGCGAGACCCAGTACTTC	CASSSIAGKSETQYF
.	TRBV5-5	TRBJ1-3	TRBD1	TGTGCCAGCAGCCTCCGGGACAGGGTGGGCACTGGAAACACCATATATTTT	CASSLRDRVGTGNTIYF
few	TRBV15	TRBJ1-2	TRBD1	TGTGCCACCAGCAGGGGTGGACAGGGAGAAGTCTATGGCTACACCTTC	CATSRGGQGEVYGYTF
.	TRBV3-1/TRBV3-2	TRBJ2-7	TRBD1	TGTGCCAGCAGCCTCCGGACAGGGGCGGGAGAGCAGTACTTC	CASSLRTGAGEQYF
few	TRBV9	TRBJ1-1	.	TGTGCCAGCAGCGCTGGGCTGATCACTGAAGCTTTCTTT	CASSAGLITEAFF
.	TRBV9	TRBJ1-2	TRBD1	TGTGCCAGCAGCCGGACGGACAGGGGTACTGGCTACACCTTC	CASSRTDRGTGYTF
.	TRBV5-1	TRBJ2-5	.	TGCGCCAGCAGCTTGATTGGCGAGACCCAGTACTTC	CASSLIGETQYF
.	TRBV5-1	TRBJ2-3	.	TGCGCCAGCAGCTTGGAACCAGGGTCCGCAGATACGCAGTATTTT	CASSLEPGSADTQYF
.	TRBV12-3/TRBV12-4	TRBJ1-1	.	TGTGCCTCTCGGAGGGCTCGGATCACTGAAGCTTTCTTT	CASRRARITEAFF
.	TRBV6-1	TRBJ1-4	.	TGTGCCAGCAGTGATGGGGGGGCGGCGGCACTGTTTTTT	CASSDGGAAALFF
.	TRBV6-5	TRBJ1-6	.	TGTGCCAGCAGTTATGGCCTCACTAATTCACCCCTCCACTTT	CASSYGLTNSPLHF
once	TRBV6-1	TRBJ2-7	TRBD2	TGTGCCAGCAGTGATAGGTTTGGAGGGCTAGCGGGATCCTACGAGCAGTACTTC	CASSDRFGGLAGSYEQYF